This entry lists 21 T cell receptor beta chains sequenced from one sample in a study of radiation and T cells in renal cell carcinoma. TCRdb's table, derived via immunoSEQ multiplex PCR, lists solely in-frame clones and lacks some. This table has around 94,000 clones, just under 85% appearing once. The time point denotes: blood 4 weeks post-SBRT, at nephrectomy. Treatment here: 15 Gy SBRT to primary tumor, nephrectomy 4 weeks later. The sequences come from blood, collected from a patient whose treatment included radiotherapy and nephrectomy. These TCRs come from a man in his forties or fifties with renal cell carcinoma.

This clone was counted a single time. The V and J genes are TRBV19 and TRBJ1-5, with D perhaps TRBD1 (5 bases). Germline assignment: CDR1 LNHDA and CDR2 SQIVND (reference sequence). This CDR3 is 14 amino acids long. Between the trimmed V and J ends, which lost 10 bases and 4 bases, there was a span of 17 bases. CDR3 nucleotides: TGTGCCACCAAGGATGGACGGGGGAATCAGCCCCAGCATTTT. As protein: CATKDGRGNQPQHF.

This chain's CDR3 is CASAGGAYNEQFF. The CDR3 coding sequence is TGTGCCAGTGCGGGAGGTGCCTACAATGAGCAGTTCTTC. This chain connects TRBV19 to TRBJ2-1; TRBD2 aligns across 8 bases. The CDR3 runs to 13 residues. The J segment lost 2 bases and the V segment lost 8 bases, leaving 2 bases of the junction unmatched. Germline lookup yields CDR1 LNHDA and CDR2 SQIVND (reference sequence).

V gene TRBV27 combines with J gene TRBJ1-1, with D possibly TRBD1 on 6 matching bases. Germline assignment: CDR1 MNHEY and CDR2 SMNVEV (reference sequence). The V and J ends lost 5 bases and 0 bases respectively, with 13 bases between them. The CDR3 totals 15 residues. Here the CDR3 reads CASSPSRGLNTEAFF. CDR3 DNA: TGTGCCAGCAGTCCCTCCAGGGGCCTGAACACTGAAGCTTTCTTT.

This chain links TRBV5-1 with TRBJ2-3; 11 bases line up with TRBD1. The V gene's germline CDR1 is SGHRS and CDR2 YFSETQ. The CDR3 extends over 15 amino acids. V shed 5 bases and J 3 bases; nucleotides not matched to a gene: 5. CDR3: CASRRGQGATDTQYF. The CDR3 nucleotides read TGCGCCAGCAGGAGAGGACAGGGGGCAACAGATACGCAGTATTTT.

The genes are TRBV6-5 and TRBJ2-7, with 9 positions matching TRBD1. Germline loops: CDR1 MNHEY, CDR2 SVGAGI. V was clipped by 0 bases and J by 0 bases; unmatched bases: 3. The CDR3 loop spans 16 amino acids. DNA for the CDR3: TGTGCCAGCAGTTACTCGCGGACAGGGGTCTCCTACGAGCAGTACTTC. As protein: CASSYSRTGVSYEQYF.

The chain carries TRBV13 and TRBJ2-7; TRBD1 matches at 7 bases. The length of the CDR3 is 14 residues. Trimming cost V 4 bases and J 0 bases; bases outside gene matches: 3. Germline-derived CDR1 and CDR2 are PRHDT and FYEKMQ (reference sequence). The CDR3: CASSSGQFSYEQYF. CDR3 DNA: TGTGCCAGCAGCTCGGGACAGTTCTCCTACGAGCAGTACTTC.

The J gene is TRBJ1-3, the V gene TRBV5-1, with D tentatively TRBD1 (5 bases). V lost 3 bases, J lost 3 bases, and 19 bases lay in between. Germline V gene sequence: CDR1 SGHRS, CDR2 YFSETQ. The CDR3 is 17 amino acids. CDR3 nucleotides: TGCGCCAGCAGCTCCGGGTCCGGGGGTGCCTTTGGAAACACCATATATTTT. This encodes CASSSGSGGAFGNTIYF.

The rearrangement links TRBV2 to TRBJ1-5; D is uncertain. V was cut by 4 bases and J by 0 bases, with 10 bases left in between. This CDR3 contains 15 residues. The germline gives CDR1 SNHLY, CDR2 FYNNEI. The CDR3 nucleotides are TGTGCCAGCAGTGGTAACACACTTAGCAATCAGCCCCAGCATTTT. Encoded protein: CASSGNTLSNQPQHF.

The chain is built from TRBV19 and TRBJ1-1; D is uncertain. Between the trimmed V and J ends, which lost 1 base and 6 bases, there was a span of 12 bases. The CDR3 covers 14 residues. Germline values: CDR1 LNHDA, CDR2 SQIVND (reference sequence). For the CDR3, the DNA is TGTGCCAGTAGTATAGGGGTATTGGGATCTGAAGCTTTCTTT. Translation: CASSIGVLGSEAFF.

This chain connects TRBV5-8 to TRBJ1-2; no firm D call. Trimming shortened V by 0 bases and J by 3 bases, and 15 bases separated the two germline ends. There are 16 residues in the CDR3. The germline CDR1 and CDR2 sequences are SGHTS and YDEGEE. Here the CDR3 reads CASSLADWYKDYGYTF. In nucleotides, the CDR3 is TGTGCCAGCAGCTTGGCCGATTGGTACAAGGACTATGGCTACACCTTC.

The chain is built from TRBV9 and TRBJ1-6; D ambiguous. Trimming removed 2 bases at V and 0 bases at J, with 9 bases between. This CDR3 has 16 amino acids. Germline V gene data show CDR1 as SGDLS and CDR2 as YYNGEE. CDR3 sequence (DNA): TGTGCCAGCAGCGTGTACCAGAGCTCCTATAATTCACCCCTCCACTTT. This sequence encodes CASSVYQSSYNSPLHF.

The V gene is TRBV11-2, the J gene TRBJ2-1; 12 bases fit TRBD2. The CDR3 has 16 amino acids. V trimming: 5 bases; J trimming: 9 bases; junction bases outside the gene matches: 11. CDR1 is SGHAT and CDR2 is FQNNGV in the germline V gene. CDR3: CASSPLPSGRASEQFF. The CDR3, as DNA: TGTGCCAGCAGCCCACTTCCTAGCGGGAGGGCCAGTGAGCAGTTCTTC.

The J gene is TRBJ2-7, the V gene TRBV11-2; D unresolved. Between the trimmed V and J ends, which lost 0 bases and 5 bases, there was a span of 20 bases. From germline, CDR1 is SGHAT and CDR2 FQNNGV. This CDR3 contains 17 residues. CDR3 sequence reads: CASSLDPSPGRAHEQYF. CDR3 nucleotide sequence: TGTGCCAGCAGCTTAGACCCCTCCCCCGGCCGGGCACACGAGCAGTACTTC.

The genes are TRBV5-8 and TRBJ2-3; D possibly corresponds to TRBD2 (5 bases). The CDR3 contains 15 residues. The V gene lost 0 bases and the J gene lost 3 bases, with 11 bases spanning the gap. Germline V gene sequence: CDR1 SGHTS, CDR2 YDEGEE. CDR3 nucleotide sequence: TGTGCCAGCAGCTTGGTTCGGGGTCGTACAGATACGCAGTATTTT. Translated, it gives CASSLVRGRTDTQYF.

This chain connects TRBV1 to TRBJ2-1; the listed D gene, TRBD2, was not tested against the DNA. TRBV1 is shown as a pseudogene. The CDR3 totals 16 residues. The CDR3 region has the DNA TGCACCAGCAGCCCATCGTGGGCTAGCCACTACAATGAGCAGTTCTTC. Translated, it gives CTSSPSWASHYNEQFF.

This clone is large (0.1 to 1%) within its sample. This chain uses TRBV27 with TRBJ2-3; D is uncertain. The CDR3 covers 15 residues. CDR1 and CDR2 (germline): MNHEY, SMNVEV (reference sequence). V was pared by 1 base and J by 4 bases, with 12 bases between. The CDR3 reads CASSLFGGRADTQYF. The CDR3 region has the DNA TGTGCCAGCAGTTTATTCGGTGGACGGGCAGATACGCAGTATTTT.

The rearrangement joins TRBV6-5 to TRBJ2-1; 13 bases match TRBD2. The V and J ends lost 4 bases and 4 bases, in that order; junction bases with no gene match: 4. This CDR3 contains 16 residues. CDR1 is MNHEY and CDR2 is SVGAGI in the germline V gene. This CDR3 reads CASSLTGLAGYNEQFF. The CDR3 coding sequence is TGTGCCAGCAGTTTGACGGGACTAGCGGGATACAATGAGCAGTTCTTC.

On this clone itself: Other nucleotide sequences in the sample specify the same CDR3. CDR3 bases: TGCGCCAGCAGCTTGGCGGGGTCCTACGAGCAGTACTTC. Its protein is CASSLAGSYEQYF. This sequence joins TRBV5-1 and TRBJ2-7; maybe TRBD2 (5 bases). Trimming stripped 0 bases from V and 1 base from J, with 5 bases between. This CDR3 is 13 amino acids long. Per the germline V gene, CDR1 is SGHRS and CDR2 is YFSETQ.

In DNA form, the CDR3 reads TGCGCCAGCAGCCCAGGACTAGCGGGAGGGGCCGATGAGCAGTTCTTC. Residues: CASSPGLAGGADEQFF. The chain combines TRBV5-1 with TRBJ2-1; 15 bases line up with TRBD2. CDR1 and CDR2 (germline): SGHRS, YFSETQ. J lost 8 bases, V lost 4 bases, and 7 bases had no gene match. The CDR3 sequence is 16 residues long.

The V call is TRBV9, the J call TRBJ2-7; possible D gene TRBD1, 6 bases. The length of the CDR3 is 17 residues. Germline V gene lookup returns CDR1 SGDLS and CDR2 YYNGEE. Between the trimmed V and J ends, which lost 0 bases and 0 bases, there was a span of 16 bases. CDR3 in amino acids: CASSVDPSGVRSYEQYF. In DNA, the CDR3 is TGTGCCAGCAGCGTAGATCCCTCAGGGGTCCGCTCCTACGAGCAGTACTTC.

The chain is built from TRBV18 and TRBJ2-7; 10 nucleotides match TRBD1. Germline V CDR1 and CDR2: KGHSH, LQKENI. V gave up 3 bases and J gave up 5 bases; unmatched junction bases: 7. The CDR3 spans 15 residues. The CDR3 nucleotides read TGTGCCAGCTCACCGGGACAGGGGAGGCAAGACGAGCAGTACTTC. This translates into CASSPGQGRQDEQYF.